This T cell receptor (beta chain) was profiled in a study of technical replicates of blood from a few donors. Measured with immunoSEQ multiplex PCR; TCRdb has only the in-frame clones, and not every one. The sample lists almost 70,000 clones, about 91% occurring once. CDR1 is MNHEY and CDR2 is SMNVEV in the germline V gene (reference sequence). Between the trimmed V and J ends, which lost 5 bases and 0 bases, there was a span of 11 bases. CDR3 length: 14 residues. Sequences were obtained from T cells isolated from PBMCs. The TCR was taken from a human donor in good health. The chain recombines TRBV27 with TRBJ2-7; no definite D call. The CDR3 is CASSPAWSSYEQYF. The CDR3 bases are TGTGCCAGCAGTCCGGCGTGGAGCTCCTACGAGCAGTACTTC.